What follows is one T cell receptor (beta chain) and its context. The target antigen is unknown. This record comes from a study of CD8 T cells in Susac syndrome. Study-wide results and caveats: The study's TCR sequencing and HLA analysis covered a relatively small number of individuals, and the study acknowledged this.

TEMRA cells were enriched by FACS, while CD8+ and CD4+ T cells were obtained through a negative isolation that was performed magnetically. This CDR3 has 13 amino acids. CDR1 and CDR2 from the germline V gene are DFQATT and SNEGSKA (reference sequence). Unmatched junction bases numbered 5, after V lost 6 bases and J lost 2 bases. Reverse transcription of about 0.5 to 1 ug RNA was carried out with random hexamers. In TCRdb, the immunoSEQ multiplex PCR reads were re-called with MiXCR into one record per CDR3 protein. The repertoire holds more than 200,000 distinct CDR3 sequences, with 94% as singletons.

This receptor was taken from a human donor with Susac syndrome. The sample comprised CD4+ T cells from PBMCs. This sequence joins TRBV20-1 and TRBJ2-3, with 7 bases lining up with TRBD2. The CDR3 DNA follows: TGCAGTGCGGGCGGGACTAACACAGATACGCAGTATTTT. The encoded protein is CSAGGTNTDTQYF.